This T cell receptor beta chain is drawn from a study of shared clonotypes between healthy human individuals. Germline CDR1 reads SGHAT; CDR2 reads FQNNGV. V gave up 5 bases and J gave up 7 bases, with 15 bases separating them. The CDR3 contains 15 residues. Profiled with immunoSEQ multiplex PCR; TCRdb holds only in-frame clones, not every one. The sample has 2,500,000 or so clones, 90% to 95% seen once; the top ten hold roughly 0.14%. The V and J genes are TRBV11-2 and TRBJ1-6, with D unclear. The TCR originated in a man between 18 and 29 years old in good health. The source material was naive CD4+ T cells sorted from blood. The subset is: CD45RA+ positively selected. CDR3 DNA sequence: TGTGCCAGCAGCCTCGCGCGCGCACCGAATTCACCCCTCCACTTT. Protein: CASSLARAPNSPLHF.